One and the same sample provided the 27 T cell receptor beta chains below, sequenced in a study of blood T cell repertoires in COVID-19. Measured with immunoSEQ multiplex PCR; TCRdb has only the in-frame clones, and not every one. This sample has under 500,000 clones, with approximately 90% found just once. The sequenced sample was peripheral blood. The origin of the receptors is a woman aged 25 to 39 with acute or convalescent COVID-19.

Comment on this clone: One junction end disagrees with the germline gene, perhaps due to a read error. The chain is built from TRBV6-1 and TRBJ1-4; 7 bases fit TRBD1. CDR1 is MNHNS and CDR2 is SASEGT in the germline V gene. This CDR3 spans 18 amino acids. The CDR3 here is CAGSEAAVRGRANEKLFF. CDR3 nucleotides: TGTGCCGGCAGTGAAGCCGCGGTGAGGGGGCGGGCAAATGAAAAACTGTTTTTT.

The V and J genes are TRBV5-1 and TRBJ1-1; D is uncertain. Germline V CDR1 and CDR2: SGHRS, YFSETQ. The CDR3 spans 12 residues. V shed 5 bases and J shed 1 base, with 6 bases lying between them. The CDR3, as DNA: TGCGCCAGCAGGTTATCGAACACTGAAGCTTTCTTT. Translating gives CASRLSNTEAFF.

V is TRBV2 and J is TRBJ2-2, with TRBD1 matching over 7 bases. Per germline, CDR1 SNHLY and CDR2 FYNNEI. The V and J ends lost 7 bases and 1 base, in that order; junction bases with no gene match: 12. This CDR3 is 17 amino acids long. CDR3 in amino acids: CASNGRVAGGNTGELFF. The DNA of the CDR3 is TGTGCCAGCAACGGCAGGGTGGCAGGGGGGAACACCGGGGAGCTGTTTTTT. The variable domain in full, with the rest retrieved from reference TRBV2 and TRBJ2-2, is EPEVTQTPSHQVTQMGQEVILRCVPISNHLYFYWYRQILGQKVEFLVSFYNNEISEKSEIFDDQFSVERPDGSNFTLKIRSTKLEDSAMYFCASNGRVAGGNTGELFFGEGSRLTVL.

The rearrangement links TRBV7-2 to TRBJ2-3; the D gene is possibly TRBD2 (7 bases). V lost 0 bases, J lost 3 bases, and 10 bases lay in between. The CDR3 totals 15 residues. Germline V CDR1 and CDR2: SGHTA, FQGNSA. The CDR3 region is CASSLAGGQTDTQYF. Written as DNA, the CDR3 is TGTGCCAGCAGCTTAGCGGGGGGGCAGACAGATACGCAGTATTTT.

This chain connects TRBV5-4 to TRBJ1-2, with D possibly being TRBD1 (5 bases). The germline V gene has CDR1 SGHNT and CDR2 YYREEE (reference sequence). V was trimmed by 0 bases and J by 8 bases, leaving 11 bases between them. The CDR3 is made up of 13 amino acids. CDR3 in DNA: TGTGCCAGCAGCTTGGAGGGTCCAGGGGGCTACACCTTC. Translating gives CASSLEGPGGYTF.

The rearrangement joins TRBV9 to TRBJ2-5, with TRBD2 matching over 8 bases. The ends lost 0 bases at V and 3 bases at J; junction bases unmatched: 10. CDR1 and CDR2 (germline): SGDLS, YYNGEE. The CDR3 loop spans 17 amino acids. This chain's CDR3 is CASSVVRGGRTEETQYF. In DNA, the CDR3 is TGTGCCAGCAGCGTAGTCCGGGGGGGCCGGACGGAAGAGACCCAGTACTTC.

This clone occurred a few times. The V call is TRBV9, the J call TRBJ2-7; D possibly corresponds to TRBD2 (5 bases). The length of the CDR3 is 13 residues. V was shortened by 0 bases and J by 2 bases, with 6 bases between the two germline ends. Germline CDR1 is SGDLS and CDR2 is YYNGEE. The CDR3 protein is CASSVGEPYEQYF. CDR3 sequence (DNA): TGTGCCAGCAGCGTAGGGGAGCCCTACGAGCAGTACTTC. The whole variable domain, filled in from reference TRBV9 and TRBJ2-7, reads DSGVTQTPKHLITATGQRVTLRCSPRSGDLSVYWYQQSLDQGLQFLIQYYNGEERAKGNILERFSAQQFPDLHSELNLSSLELGDSALYFCASSVGEPYEQYFGPGTRLTVT.

The J gene is TRBJ2-3, the V gene TRBV5-1; TRBD2 aligns across 10 bases. Per germline, CDR1 SGHRS and CDR2 YFSETQ. V lost 0 bases to trimming and J lost 2 bases; unmatched junction nucleotides: 12. This CDR3 region has 19 residues. CDR3: CASSLGSGGARDHTDTQYF. The CDR3 nucleotides read TGCGCCAGCAGCTTGGGCAGCGGGGGGGCTCGGGACCACACAGATACGCAGTATTTT.

This clone was seen only once. V gene TRBV27 combines with J gene TRBJ1-2, with 7 bases aligning to TRBD1. This CDR3 has 13 amino acids. The germline V gene encodes CDR1 MNHEY and CDR2 SMNVEV (reference sequence). After removal of 6 bases from V and 4 bases from J, the junction contained 5 bases not matched to a gene. As DNA, the CDR3 is TGTGCCAGCAGACCAGGGGGTCTCTATGGCTACACCTTC. This sequence encodes CASRPGGLYGYTF.

This clone was picked up one time. V gene TRBV3-1 (or the pseudogene TRBV3-2) combines with J gene TRBJ2-1; 9 nucleotides agree with TRBD2. The V gene's germline CDR1 is LGHDT and CDR2 YNNKEL (reference sequence). The J segment lost 7 bases and the V segment lost 5 bases, leaving 6 bases of the junction unmatched. The CDR3 has 14 amino acids. The CDR3 DNA is TGTGCCAGCAGCGCCGGACTAGCGAGGAATGAGCAGTTCTTC. It translates to CASSAGLARNEQFF.

The chain joins TRBV7-9 to TRBJ2-1; perhaps TRBD2 as D (7 bases). The germline CDR1 and CDR2 sequences are SEHNR and FQNEAQ (reference sequence). Deletions cut 0 bases from V and 4 bases from J, with 13 bases between. The CDR3 length is 16 residues. The CDR3 protein is CASSLAGGASYNEQFF. In DNA form, the CDR3 reads TGTGCCAGCAGCTTAGCAGGGGGGGCCTCTTACAATGAGCAGTTCTTC.

The chain is built from TRBV12-3 or TRBV12-4 and TRBJ2-5; 9 positions match TRBD2. With 6 bases clipped from V and 3 bases from J, the junction kept 2 bases outside the gene matches. The CDR3 length is 13 residues. CDR3 region: CASRRLAEETQYF. The DNA for the CDR3 is TGTGCCAGCAGGCGACTAGCGGAAGAGACCCAGTACTTC.

This rearrangement joins TRBV6-5 to TRBJ2-7, with 8 bases lining up with TRBD1. This CDR3 has 15 amino acids. CDR1 and CDR2 (germline): MNHEY, SVGAGI. Trimming at V came to 5 bases and at J to 1 base, leaving 7 bases not matched to a gene. The CDR3 reads CASSRGTGISYEQYF. The CDR3, as DNA: TGTGCCAGCAGTAGGGGGACAGGTATTTCCTACGAGCAGTACTTC.

The chain recombines TRBV19 with TRBJ1-4, with D perhaps matching TRBD1 (5 bases). V was shortened by 5 bases and J by 0 bases, with 10 bases between the two germline ends. The germline V gene encodes CDR1 LNHDA and CDR2 SQIVND (reference sequence). This CDR3 region has 15 residues. CDR3 in DNA: TGTGCCAGTAGTGCAGACAGATCAACTAATGAAAAACTGTTTTTT. It yields the protein CASSADRSTNEKLFF.

This clone was picked up one time. The J gene is TRBJ1-3, the V gene TRBV27, with 7 bases lining up with TRBD1. After removal of 4 bases from V and 7 bases from J, the junction contained 4 bases not matched to a gene. The CDR3 sequence is 13 residues long. Germline loops: CDR1 MNHEY, CDR2 SMNVEV (reference sequence). Here the CDR3 DNA reads TGTGCCAGCAGTTCATTAGGGGGCAACACCATATATTTT. Translated, it gives CASSSLGGNTIYF.

The sample holds one count of this clone. V usage is TRBV4-1 and J usage is TRBJ1-5; 8 positions agree with TRBD1. Germline values: CDR1 MGHRA, CDR2 YSYEKL. J gave up 2 bases and V 2 bases, and 2 bases lay outside the gene matches. CDR3 size: 15 residues. The CDR3 sequence is CASSQPGQGNQPQHF. CDR3 bases: TGCGCCAGCAGCCAACCGGGACAGGGCAATCAGCCCCAGCATTTT.

The genes are TRBV15 and TRBJ2-7; TRBD2 agrees at 10 bases. V was pared by 3 bases and J by 2 bases, with 7 bases of the junction left unmatched. The CDR3 extends over 16 amino acids. Germline V CDR1 and CDR2: LNHNV, YYDKDF (reference sequence). The CDR3 loop is CATSRASGGSPYEQYF. CDR3 in DNA: TGTGCCACCAGCAGGGCTAGCGGGGGCTCTCCCTACGAGCAGTACTTC.

About this clone itself: Other DNA sequences in the same sample also yield this CDR3. The V call is TRBV5-1, the J call TRBJ2-3; no clear D. The germline V gene encodes CDR1 SGHRS and CDR2 YFSETQ. Trimming shortened V by 4 bases and J by 1 base, and 7 bases separated the two germline ends. The CDR3 is made up of 13 amino acids. This CDR3 is CASSHPGTDTQYF. CDR3 coding DNA: TGCGCCAGCAGCCATCCAGGCACAGATACGCAGTATTTT.

As to this clone: In the same sample, other DNA sequences code for this CDR3. This rearrangement joins TRBV7-2 to TRBJ1-1; D is ambiguous. The CDR3 contains 15 residues. Germline lookup yields CDR1 SGHTA and CDR2 FQGNSA. Trimming took off 1 base at V and 0 bases at J, with 9 bases between the two ends. DNA of the CDR3: TGTGCCAGCAGCTTAGGTGGCCGTGTGAACACTGAAGCTTTCTTT. Residues: CASSLGGRVNTEAFF.

The rearrangement uses TRBV6-5 and TRBJ1-5; the D gene is possibly TRBD1 (5 bases). The CDR3 is 15 amino acids. V lost 6 bases and J 2 bases, leaving 14 bases between the germline ends. The germline V gene has CDR1 MNHEY and CDR2 SVGAGI. The CDR3 loop reads CASRPSTGGNQPQHF. In nucleotides, the CDR3 is TGTGCCAGCAGACCCTCGACGGGGGGCAATCAGCCCCAGCATTTT.

Only a few counts were recorded for this clone. The sample contains more than one DNA sequence encoding this CDR3. The gene calls are TRBV5-1 and TRBJ1-2, with D possibly matching TRBD1 (5 bases). With 0 bases removed from V and 8 bases from J, the gap between germline ends came to 8 bases. CDR3 length equals 12 residues. Germline loops: CDR1 SGHRS, CDR2 YFSETQ. The CDR3 DNA reads TGCGCCAGCAGCTTGGGGCGGGGCGGCTACACCTTC. It is translated as CASSLGRGGYTF.

The rearrangement uses TRBV10-3 and TRBJ2-1; TRBD2 matches at 7 bases. This CDR3 comprises 18 residues. V lost 4 bases to trimming and J lost 1 base; unmatched junction nucleotides: 13. Germline values: CDR1 ENHRY, CDR2 SYGVKD. The CDR3 nucleotides read TGTGCCATCAGTGCCCTTGGGGGGGGTATACTTTCCTACAATGAGCAGTTCTTC. Translated, it gives CAISALGGGILSYNEQFF.

With respect to this clone: Other DNA sequences in this specimen translate into the identical CDR3. The chain has TRBV5-1 and TRBJ2-7, with D possibly TRBD2 on 6 matching bases. Trimming stripped 5 bases from V and 6 bases from J, with 12 bases between. Germline CDR1 and CDR2: SGHRS and YFSETQ. The CDR3 loop spans 12 amino acids. The CDR3 DNA is TGCGCCAGCAGTCTCCGGGGAGGCGAGCAGTACTTC. The encoded protein is CASSLRGGEQYF.

The chain recombines TRBV7-8 with TRBJ1-5; D not certain. This CDR3 spans 14 amino acids. Per germline, CDR1 SGHVS and CDR2 FQNEAQ. The V and J ends lost 4 bases and 2 bases respectively, with 9 bases between them. CDR3 amino acids: CASSSLAGNQPQHF. CDR3 bases: TGTGCCAGCAGCTCCCTGGCGGGCAATCAGCCCCAGCATTTT.

The DNA for the CDR3 is TGTGCCAGCAGCTCGGACAGGGGGATGGGAAAACTGTTTTTT. Protein product: CASSSDRGMGKLFF. This chain uses TRBV5-6 with TRBJ1-4; 10 positions match TRBD1. The junction had 6 bases not matched to a gene; V was cut back by 3 bases and J by 10 bases. This CDR3 is built from 14 residues. Germline assignment: CDR1 SGHDT and CDR2 YYEEEE.

The chain joins TRBV24-1 to TRBJ2-5, with 14 bases identical to TRBD2. The length of the CDR3 is 17 residues. The V segment lost 3 bases and the J segment 5 bases; nucleotides outside the gene matches: 7. Per germline, CDR1 KGHDR and CDR2 SFDVKD. The CDR3 spells CATSDGGLAGVRETQYF. CDR3 bases: TGTGCCACCAGTGATGGGGGACTAGCGGGGGTCCGGGAGACCCAGTACTTC.

This chain joins TRBV6-5 and TRBJ2-7, with TRBD1 matching over 12 bases. Trimming at V came to 6 bases and at J to 3 bases, leaving 3 bases not matched to a gene. The germline gives CDR1 MNHEY, CDR2 SVGAGI. The CDR3 totals 14 residues. The CDR3 is CASSRDRGLYEQYF. CDR3 in DNA: TGTGCCAGCAGCCGGGACAGGGGGCTCTACGAGCAGTACTTC.